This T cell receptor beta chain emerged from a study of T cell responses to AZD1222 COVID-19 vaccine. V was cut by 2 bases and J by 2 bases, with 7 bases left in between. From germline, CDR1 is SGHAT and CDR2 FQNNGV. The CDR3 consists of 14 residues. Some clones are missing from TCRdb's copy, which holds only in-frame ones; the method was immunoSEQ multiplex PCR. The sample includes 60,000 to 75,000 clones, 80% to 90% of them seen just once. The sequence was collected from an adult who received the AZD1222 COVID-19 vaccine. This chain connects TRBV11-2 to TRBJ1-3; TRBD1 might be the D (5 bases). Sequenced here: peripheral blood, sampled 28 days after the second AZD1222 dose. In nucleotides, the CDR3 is TGTGCCAGCAGCTTACAGGGCCCTGGAAACACCATATATTTT. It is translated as CASSLQGPGNTIYF.